The clone carrying this TCR beta chain was counted ten times or more. Its antigen is unidentified. The record originates from a study of CD8 T cells in ankylosing spondylitis. Study-level findings and limits: Significantly higher representation of disease-linked clones was reported for matched ankylosing spondylitis synovial fluid. What appeared characteristic of ankylosing spondylitis blood was a TCR beta motif of eight highly homologous variants. Clones that were linked to disease were CD8+ and were relatively rare in peripheral blood. Previously reported in reactive arthritis synovial fluid and blood were some of the motif variants.

TCRdb used MiXCR to reprocess the 5' RACE reads, holding one entry per CDR3 protein. This sample has about 90,000 distinct CDR3 sequences, with roughly 9% found just once. The receptor comes from a male donor with ankylosing spondylitis. Sequenced input: blood, either unsorted or a sorted T cell fraction (not recorded which).

The CDR3, as DNA: TGCGCCAGCAGCTTGGTTGGACAACCAACTAATGAAAAACTGTTTTTT. It specifies CASSLVGQPTNEKLFF. The genes are TRBV5-1 and TRBJ1-4, with D possibly matching TRBD1 (5 bases). The germline V and J ends were trimmed by 0 bases and 0 bases, with 9 bases remaining between them. Germline V gene sequence: CDR1 SGHRS, CDR2 YFSETQ. This CDR3 contains 16 residues.